These 13 T cell receptor beta chains were all obtained from the same sample, sequenced in a study of cytomegalovirus exposure and HLA in healthy donors. Vbeta (60) and Jbeta (13) primers were used in the PCR. Produced via immunoSEQ multiplex PCR; TCRdb's table is partial and in-frame only. This sample yields 140,000 or so clones, of which roughly 80% are seen a single time; roughly 4.3% belongs to the top ten. Sequencing input: PBMCs. These receptors originate from a woman in her 40s in good health and CMV-seropositive.

The chain carries TRBV28 and TRBJ2-3; 8 bases match TRBD2. Germline lookup yields CDR1 MDHEN and CDR2 SYDVKM. The CDR3 is made up of 16 amino acids. V was clipped by 1 base and J by 2 bases; unmatched bases: 5. The CDR3 region is CASSLSTGGFTDTQYF. The CDR3 DNA reads TGTGCCAGCAGTTTATCGACGGGAGGGTTCACAGATACGCAGTATTTT.

Of note for this clone: A much larger clonotype is one base distant, so this may be a read error. The chain carries TRBV9 and TRBJ2-5; TRBD1 might be the D (6 bases). V was trimmed by 4 bases and J by 0 bases, leaving 10 bases between them. Germline V lookup: CDR1 SGDLS, CDR2 YYNGEE. The CDR3 covers 14 residues. The CDR3 reads CASSLDRNQETQYF. In DNA, the CDR3 is TGTGCCAGCAGCCTCGACAGGAACCAAGAGACCCAGTACTTC.

The chain joins TRBV15 to TRBJ1-2; TRBD1 aligns across 7 bases. This CDR3 contains 15 residues. V gave up 0 bases and J gave up 0 bases; unmatched junction bases: 1. The germline V gene encodes CDR1 LNHNV and CDR2 YYDKDF (reference sequence). Written as DNA, the CDR3 is TGTGCCACCAGCAGAGAGGGGACAGCTAACTATGGCTACACCTTC. The encoded protein is CATSREGTANYGYTF.

With regard to this clone: The junction and the germline gene differ at one end; a read error may be behind it. The chain recombines TRBV7-7 with TRBJ2-3; the match to TRBD2 covers 7 bases. Germline V gives CDR1 SSHAT, CDR2 FNYEAQ (reference sequence). This CDR3 contains 17 residues. The CDR3 sequence is CASSCGGPYQNTDTQYF. CDR3 nucleotide sequence: TGTGCTAGCAGCTGCGGGGGACCGTACCAAAACACAGATACGCAGTATTTT.

The J gene is TRBJ2-7, the V gene TRBV28; no definite D call. There are 12 residues in the CDR3. V dropped 1 base and J dropped 7 bases, with 8 bases sitting between them. CDR1 MDHEN and CDR2 SYDVKM come from the germline V gene. The CDR3 is CASSLSLREQYF. The CDR3 region has the DNA TGTGCCAGCAGTTTATCCCTTAGAGAGCAGTACTTC.

The chain combines TRBV28 with TRBJ2-7; 10 bases agree with TRBD1. The CDR3 totals 14 residues. Germline V gene data show CDR1 as MDHEN and CDR2 as SYDVKM. Losses at the gene ends were 8 bases for V and 2 bases for J; bases not matched to a gene: 6. The CDR3 reads CASCTGTGAYEQYF. CDR3 bases: TGTGCCAGCTGTACAGGGACAGGGGCCTACGAGCAGTACTTC.

As regards this clone: The same CDR3 arises from other DNA sequences in this sample as well. The chain joins TRBV5-1 to TRBJ2-3; TRBD2 is a possible D gene (6 bases). V lost 0 bases and J lost 2, with 7 bases in between. Per germline, CDR1 SGHRS and CDR2 YFSETQ. This CDR3 is built from 14 residues. CDR3 sequence: CASSLGGDTDTQYF. As DNA, the CDR3 is TGCGCCAGCAGCTTGGGGGGGGACACAGATACGCAGTATTTT.

This chain uses TRBV7-9 with TRBJ2-3; 7 positions match TRBD2. CDR3 length: 16 amino acids. Trimming at V came to 5 bases and at J to 1 base, leaving 9 bases not matched to a gene. Germline V gene lookup returns CDR1 SEHNR and CDR2 FQNEAQ (reference sequence). CDR3 bases: TGTGCCAGCAGCCCCTCGGTGGGGGGGGGCACAGATACGCAGTATTTT. It is translated as CASSPSVGGGTDTQYF.

The chain is built from TRBV5-5 and TRBJ1-6; a possible D gene is TRBD1 (6 bases). Germline V CDR1 and CDR2: SGHKS, YYEKEE (reference sequence). Trimming took off 3 bases at V and 9 bases at J, with 25 bases between the two ends. The CDR3 extends over 18 amino acids. CDR3 DNA sequence: TGTGCCAGCAGCTCGCAGCTACCAGGGGCGACCCAGCTTTCACCCCTCCACTTT. Its translation is CASSSQLPGATQLSPLHF.

About this clone: An end of the junction differs from the germline gene, which may be a read error. The V and J genes are TRBV5-6 and TRBJ2-6, with a possible D match to TRBD1 (5 bases). Germline CDR1 is SGHDT and CDR2 is YYEEEE. The CDR3 spans 14 residues. The CDR3 bases are TGTGCCAGCAGCTTGGGGCCTGGGGCCAGCGTCCTGACTTTC. Amino acid sequence: CASSLGPGASVLTF.

The chain links TRBV6-5 to TRBJ2-2, with D possibly TRBD2 on 7 matching bases. Germline lookup yields CDR1 MNHEY and CDR2 SVGAGI. Between the trimmed V and J ends, which lost 6 bases and 2 bases, there was a span of 10 bases. The CDR3 spans 14 residues. In nucleotides, the CDR3 is TGTGCCAGCAGAGGGGGGGTAAACACCGGGGAGCTGTTTTTT. Amino acid sequence: CASRGGVNTGELFF.

This clone was observed once. The J gene is TRBJ1-5, the V gene TRBV19; D perhaps matches TRBD1 (5 bases). Germline CDR1 and CDR2: LNHDA and SQIVND (reference sequence). Trimming removed 5 bases at V and 4 bases at J, with 15 bases between. This CDR3 comprises 15 residues. CDR3 protein: CASSFREGFNQPQHF. Here the CDR3 DNA reads TGTGCCAGTAGTTTCAGGGAGGGGTTTAATCAGCCCCAGCATTTT. Supplemented by reference TRBV19 and TRBJ1-5, the full variable domain reads DGGITQSPKYLFRKEGQNVTLSCEQNLNHDAMYWYRQDPGQGLRLIYYSQIVNDFQKGDIAEGYSVSREKKESFPLTVTSAQKNPTAFYLCASSFREGFNQPQHFGDGTRLSIL.

V is TRBV7-2 and J is TRBJ2-5; D may be TRBD1 (7 bases). Trimming pared 1 base from V and 5 bases from J, leaving 23 bases between. CDR1 is SGHTA, CDR2 FQGNSA, per germline. This CDR3 has 18 amino acids. CDR3 protein: CASSLVSQGGALMETQYF. Here the CDR3 DNA reads TGTGCCAGCAGCTTAGTTTCTCAGGGGGGCGCTTTAATGGAGACCCAGTACTTC.